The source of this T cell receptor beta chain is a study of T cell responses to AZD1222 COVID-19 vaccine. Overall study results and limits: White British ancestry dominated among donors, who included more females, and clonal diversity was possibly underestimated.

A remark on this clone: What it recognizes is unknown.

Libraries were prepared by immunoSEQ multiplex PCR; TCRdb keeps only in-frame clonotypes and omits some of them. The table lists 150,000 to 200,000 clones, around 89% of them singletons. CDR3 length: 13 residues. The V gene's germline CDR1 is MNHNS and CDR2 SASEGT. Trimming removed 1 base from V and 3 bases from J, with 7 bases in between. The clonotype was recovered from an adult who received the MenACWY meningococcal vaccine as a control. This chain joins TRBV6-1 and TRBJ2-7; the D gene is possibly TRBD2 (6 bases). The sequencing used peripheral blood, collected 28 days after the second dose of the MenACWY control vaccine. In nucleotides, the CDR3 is TGTGCCAGCAGTGAAGGGGGACTCTACGAGCAGTACTTC. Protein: CASSEGGLYEQYF.